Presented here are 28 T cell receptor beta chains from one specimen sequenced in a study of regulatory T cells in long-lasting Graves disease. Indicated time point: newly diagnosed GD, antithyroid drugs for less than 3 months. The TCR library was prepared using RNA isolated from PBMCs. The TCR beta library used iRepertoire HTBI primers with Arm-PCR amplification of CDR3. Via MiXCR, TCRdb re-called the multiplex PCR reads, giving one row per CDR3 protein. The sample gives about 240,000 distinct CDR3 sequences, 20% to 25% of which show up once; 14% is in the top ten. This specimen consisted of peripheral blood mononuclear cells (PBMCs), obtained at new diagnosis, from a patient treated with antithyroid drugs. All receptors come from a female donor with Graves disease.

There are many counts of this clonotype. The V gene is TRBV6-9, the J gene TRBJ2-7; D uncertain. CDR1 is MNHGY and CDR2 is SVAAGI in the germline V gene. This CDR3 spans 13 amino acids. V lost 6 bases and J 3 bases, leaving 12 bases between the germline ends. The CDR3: CASRVQHVYEQYF. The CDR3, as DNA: TGTGCCAGCAGGGTACAACACGTCTACGAGCAGTACTTC.

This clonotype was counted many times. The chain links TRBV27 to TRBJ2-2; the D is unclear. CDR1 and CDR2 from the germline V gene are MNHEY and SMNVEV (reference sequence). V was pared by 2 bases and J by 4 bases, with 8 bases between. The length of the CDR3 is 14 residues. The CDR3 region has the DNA TGTGCCAGCAGTTTACGGGCTAGCACCGGGGAGCTGTTTTTT. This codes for CASSLRASTGELFF.

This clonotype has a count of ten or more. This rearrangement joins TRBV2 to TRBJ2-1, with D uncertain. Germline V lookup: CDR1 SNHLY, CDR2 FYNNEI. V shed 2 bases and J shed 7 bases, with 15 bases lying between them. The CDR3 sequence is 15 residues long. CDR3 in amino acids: CASSERRHEENEQFF. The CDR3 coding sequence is TGTGCCAGCAGTGAACGGCGTCACGAAGAGAATGAGCAGTTCTTC.

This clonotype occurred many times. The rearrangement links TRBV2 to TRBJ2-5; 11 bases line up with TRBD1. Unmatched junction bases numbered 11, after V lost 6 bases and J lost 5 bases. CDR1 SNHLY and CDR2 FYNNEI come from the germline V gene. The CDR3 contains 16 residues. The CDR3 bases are TGTGCCAGCAGAAAAGGACAGGGGGCGCTACAGGAGACCCAGTACTTC. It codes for CASRKGQGALQETQYF.

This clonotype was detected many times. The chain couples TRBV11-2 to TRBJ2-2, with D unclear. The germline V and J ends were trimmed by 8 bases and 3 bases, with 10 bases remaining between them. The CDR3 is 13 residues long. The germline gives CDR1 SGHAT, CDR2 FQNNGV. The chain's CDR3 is CASLSEYTGELFF. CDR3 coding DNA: TGTGCCAGCCTGTCAGAGTACACCGGGGAGCTGTTTTTT.

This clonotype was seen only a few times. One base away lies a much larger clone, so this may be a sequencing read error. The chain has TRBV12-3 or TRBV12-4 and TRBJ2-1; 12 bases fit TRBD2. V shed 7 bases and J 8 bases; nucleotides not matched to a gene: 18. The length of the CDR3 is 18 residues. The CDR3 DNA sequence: TGTGCCAGCACTTCGCCCGGGGCTAGCGGGGGGGACGGGGATGAGCAGTTCTTC. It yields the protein CASTSPGASGGDGDEQFF.

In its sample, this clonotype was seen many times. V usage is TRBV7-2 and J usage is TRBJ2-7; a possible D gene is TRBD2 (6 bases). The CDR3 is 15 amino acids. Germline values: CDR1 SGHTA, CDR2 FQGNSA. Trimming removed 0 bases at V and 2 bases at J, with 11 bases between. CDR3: CASSLAGGTPYEQYF. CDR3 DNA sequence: TGTGCCAGCAGCTTAGCGGGGGGTACTCCCTACGAGCAGTACTTC.

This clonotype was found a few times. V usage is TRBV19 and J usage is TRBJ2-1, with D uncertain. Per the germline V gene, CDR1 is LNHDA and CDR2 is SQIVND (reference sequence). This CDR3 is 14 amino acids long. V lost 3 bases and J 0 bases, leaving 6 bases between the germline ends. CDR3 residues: CASSIDSSYNEQFF. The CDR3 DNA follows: TGTGCCAGTAGTATCGATAGCTCCTACAATGAGCAGTTCTTC.

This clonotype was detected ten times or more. The CDR3 sequence is CASSRWSATNEKLFF. The CDR3 DNA reads TGTGCCAGCAGTCGTTGGTCTGCAACTAATGAAAAACTGTTTTTT. V gene TRBV28 combines with J gene TRBJ1-4; D remains unclear. V gave up 5 bases and J gave up 0 bases, with 10 bases separating them. Germline V gene data show CDR1 as MDHEN and CDR2 as SYDVKM. This CDR3 spans 15 amino acids.

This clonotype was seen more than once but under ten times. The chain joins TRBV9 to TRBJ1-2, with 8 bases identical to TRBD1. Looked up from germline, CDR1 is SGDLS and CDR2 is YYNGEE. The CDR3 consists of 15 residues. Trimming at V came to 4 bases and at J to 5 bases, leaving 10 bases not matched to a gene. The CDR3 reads CASSSGGPGDYGYTF. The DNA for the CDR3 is TGTGCCAGCAGCTCAGGGGGCCCGGGCGATTATGGCTACACCTTC.

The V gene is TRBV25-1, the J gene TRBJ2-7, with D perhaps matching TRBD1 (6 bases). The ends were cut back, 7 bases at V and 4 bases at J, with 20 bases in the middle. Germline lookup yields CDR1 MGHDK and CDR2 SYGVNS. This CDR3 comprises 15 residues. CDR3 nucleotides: TGTGCCAGCACCCTCGGTGGGACAATGGCTTACGAGCAGTACTTC. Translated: CASTLGGTMAYEQYF.

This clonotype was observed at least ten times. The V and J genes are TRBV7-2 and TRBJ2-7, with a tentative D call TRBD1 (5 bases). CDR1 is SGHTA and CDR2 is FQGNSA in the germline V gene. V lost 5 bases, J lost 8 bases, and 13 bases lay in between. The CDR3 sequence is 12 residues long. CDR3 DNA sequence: TGTGCCAGCAGCGTAAACGGACACCAGCAGTACTTC. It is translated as CASSVNGHQQYF.

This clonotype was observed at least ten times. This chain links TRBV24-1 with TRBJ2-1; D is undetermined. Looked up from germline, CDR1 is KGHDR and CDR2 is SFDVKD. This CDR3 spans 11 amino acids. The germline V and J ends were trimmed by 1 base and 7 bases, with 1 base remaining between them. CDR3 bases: TGTGCCACCAGTGATTTAAATGAGCAGTTCTTC. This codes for CATSDLNEQFF.

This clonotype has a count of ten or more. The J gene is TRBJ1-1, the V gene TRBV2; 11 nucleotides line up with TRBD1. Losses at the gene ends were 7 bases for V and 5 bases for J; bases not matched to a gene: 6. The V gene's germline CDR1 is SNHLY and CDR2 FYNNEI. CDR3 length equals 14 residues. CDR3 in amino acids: CASILDRGQTEAFF. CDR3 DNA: TGTGCCAGCATCCTGGACAGGGGGCAAACTGAAGCTTTCTTT. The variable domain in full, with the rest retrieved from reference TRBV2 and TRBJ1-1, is EPEVTQTPSHQVTQMGQEVILRCVPISNHLYFYWYRQILGQKVEFLVSFYNNEISEKSEIFDDQFSVERPDGSNFTLKIRSTKLEDSAMYFCASILDRGQTEAFFGQGTRLTVV.

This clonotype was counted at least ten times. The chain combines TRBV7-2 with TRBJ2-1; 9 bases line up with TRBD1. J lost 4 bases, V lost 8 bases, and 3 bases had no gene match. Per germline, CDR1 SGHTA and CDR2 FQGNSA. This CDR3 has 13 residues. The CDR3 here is CASRDREYNEQFF. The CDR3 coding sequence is TGTGCCAGCCGGGACAGGGAATACAATGAGCAGTTCTTC. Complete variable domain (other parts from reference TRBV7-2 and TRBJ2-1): GAGVSQSPSNKVTEKGKDVELRCDPISGHTALYWYRQSLGQGLEFLIYFQGNSAPDKSGLPSDRFSAERTGGSVSTLTIQRTQQEDSAVYLCASRDREYNEQFFGPGTRLTVL.

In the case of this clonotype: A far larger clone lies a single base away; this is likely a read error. The CDR3, as DNA: TGTGCCACCAGCCCGCCCCACCACAATGAGCAGTTCTTC. Encoded protein: CATSPPHHNEQFF. V is TRBV3-1 and J is TRBJ2-5; no firm D call. The J call may be faulty, since TRBJ2-1 better matches the DNA end. Germline-derived CDR1 and CDR2 are LGHDT and YNNKEL (reference sequence). The CDR3 spans 13 residues.

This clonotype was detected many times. The CDR3 here is CASLSQPRNTEAFF. DNA of the CDR3: TGTGCCAGCCTTAGCCAGCCCAGGAACACTGAAGCTTTCTTT. The rearrangement uses TRBV19 and TRBJ1-1; D uncertain. Trimming removed 9 bases at V and 1 base at J, with 15 bases between. The germline V gene encodes CDR1 LNHDA and CDR2 SQIVND (reference sequence). The CDR3 loop spans 14 amino acids.

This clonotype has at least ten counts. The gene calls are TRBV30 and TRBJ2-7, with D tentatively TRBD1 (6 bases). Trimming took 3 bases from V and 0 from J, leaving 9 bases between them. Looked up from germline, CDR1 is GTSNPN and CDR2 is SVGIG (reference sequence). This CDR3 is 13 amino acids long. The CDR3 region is CAWSEQGSYEQYF. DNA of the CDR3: TGTGCCTGGAGCGAACAGGGCTCCTACGAGCAGTACTTC.

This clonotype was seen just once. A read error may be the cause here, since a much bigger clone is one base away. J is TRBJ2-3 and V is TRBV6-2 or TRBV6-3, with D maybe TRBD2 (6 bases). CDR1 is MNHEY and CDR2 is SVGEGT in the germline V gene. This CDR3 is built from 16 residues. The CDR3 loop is CASSYSYGRAADTLYF. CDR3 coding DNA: TGTGCCAGCAGTTACTCGTACGGGAGAGCTGCAGATACGCTGTATTTT.

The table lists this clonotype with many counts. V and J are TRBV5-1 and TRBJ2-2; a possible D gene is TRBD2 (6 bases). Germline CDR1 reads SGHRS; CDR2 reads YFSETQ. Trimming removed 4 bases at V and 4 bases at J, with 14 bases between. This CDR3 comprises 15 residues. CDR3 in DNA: TGCGCCAGCAGCATCGGAGGGGCGCGCACCGGGGAGCTGTTTTTT. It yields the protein CASSIGGARTGELFF. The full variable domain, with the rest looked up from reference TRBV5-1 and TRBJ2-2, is KAGVTQTPRYLIKTRGQQVTLSCSPISGHRSVSWYQQTPGQGLQFLFEYFSETQRNKGNFPGRFSGRQFSNSRSEMNVSTLELGDSALYLCASSIGGARTGELFFGEGSRLTVL.

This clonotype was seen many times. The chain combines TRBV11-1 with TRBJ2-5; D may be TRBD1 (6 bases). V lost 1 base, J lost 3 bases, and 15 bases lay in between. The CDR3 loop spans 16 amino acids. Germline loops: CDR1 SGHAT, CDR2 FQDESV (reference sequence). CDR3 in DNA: TGTGCCAGCAGCTTAGGGGCCCGACAGGTCAAAGAGACCCAGTACTTC. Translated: CASSLGARQVKETQYF.

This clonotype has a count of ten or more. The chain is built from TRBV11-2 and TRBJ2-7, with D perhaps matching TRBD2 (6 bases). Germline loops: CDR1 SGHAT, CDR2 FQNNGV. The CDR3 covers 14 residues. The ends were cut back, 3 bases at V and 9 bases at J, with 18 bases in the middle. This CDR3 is CASSFGVAEGMQYF. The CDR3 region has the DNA TGTGCCAGCAGCTTCGGTGTAGCGGAGGGGATGCAGTACTTC.

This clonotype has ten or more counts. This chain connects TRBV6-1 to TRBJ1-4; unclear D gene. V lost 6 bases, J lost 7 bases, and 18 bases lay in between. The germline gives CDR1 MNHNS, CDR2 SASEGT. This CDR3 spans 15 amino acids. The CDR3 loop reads CASRVGRPGGEKLFF. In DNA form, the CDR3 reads TGTGCCAGCAGAGTCGGACGGCCCGGAGGTGAAAAACTGTTTTTT.

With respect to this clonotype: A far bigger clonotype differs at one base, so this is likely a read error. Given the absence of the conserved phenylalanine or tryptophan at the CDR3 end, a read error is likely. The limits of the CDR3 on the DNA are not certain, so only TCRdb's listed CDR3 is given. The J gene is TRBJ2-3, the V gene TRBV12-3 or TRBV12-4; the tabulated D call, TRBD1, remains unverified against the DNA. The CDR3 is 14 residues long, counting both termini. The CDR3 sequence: CASSLGQGAETQYL.

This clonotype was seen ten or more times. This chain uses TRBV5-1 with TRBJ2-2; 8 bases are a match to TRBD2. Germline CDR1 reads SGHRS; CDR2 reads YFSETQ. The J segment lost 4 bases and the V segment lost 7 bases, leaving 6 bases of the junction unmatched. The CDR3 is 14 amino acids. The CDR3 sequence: CASVRAGGTGELFF. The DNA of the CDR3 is TGCGCCAGCGTCCGGGCGGGAGGCACCGGGGAGCTGTTTTTT.

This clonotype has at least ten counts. Here the CDR3 reads CASSSRQGIITDTQYF. The CDR3 nucleotides read TGTGCCAGCAGCTCGCGACAGGGAATAATCACAGATACGCAGTATTTT. The chain recombines TRBV13 with TRBJ2-3; 7 bases map to TRBD1. This CDR3 comprises 16 residues. V lost 4 bases, J lost 2 bases, and 9 bases stayed unmatched. CDR1 is PRHDT and CDR2 is FYEKMQ in the germline V gene (reference sequence).

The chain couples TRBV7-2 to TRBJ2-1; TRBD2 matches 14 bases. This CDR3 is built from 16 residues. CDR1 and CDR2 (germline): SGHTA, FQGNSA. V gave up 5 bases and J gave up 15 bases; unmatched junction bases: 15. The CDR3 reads CASSPRLAGGPGVGFF. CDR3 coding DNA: TGTGCCAGCAGCCCCAGACTAGCGGGAGGGCCCGGTGTTGGGTTCTTC.

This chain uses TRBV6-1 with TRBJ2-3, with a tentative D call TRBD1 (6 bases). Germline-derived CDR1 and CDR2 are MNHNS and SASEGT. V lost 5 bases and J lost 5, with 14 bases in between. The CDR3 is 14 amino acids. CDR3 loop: CASSLRLGGDTQYF. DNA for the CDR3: TGTGCCAGCAGTTTAAGGTTAGGGGGAGATACGCAGTATTTT.